This is a list of T cell receptor beta chains from one sample in a study of T cells in narcolepsy. The repertoire was sequenced with immunoSEQ multiplex PCR; TCRdb's copy has only in-frame clones and lacks some. Of 25,000 to 35,000 clones in the sample, roughly four fifths were seen once. The sample taken for sequencing was memory (CD45RA-) CD4+ T cells from blood. Every receptor here comes from a human donor in good health. Both conserved end residues are part of each CDR3. D genes are given only for firm matches. Clone sizes are given selectively: once, few, many, or a class where the clone is expanded.

j_gene | v_gene | d_gene | abundance | CDR3nt | CDR3aa
TRBJ2-7 | TRBV2 | TRBD1 | - | TGTGCCAGCAGTGTTGGACCGGGACAGGGTTTCTACGAGCAGTACTTC | CASSVGPGQGFYEQYF
TRBJ2-1 | TRBV9 | - | once | TGTGCCAGCAGCGTAGCGGGGACGTCTAATGAGCAGTTCTTC | CASSVAGTSNEQFF
TRBJ2-5 | TRBV7-9 | TRBD1 | - | TGTGCCAGCAGCCCTAGGGGGCGGGAGACCCAGTACTTC | CASSPRGRETQYF
TRBJ1-4 | TRBV11-2 | - | - | TGTGCCAGCAGGGGAATAGGGGGAAGATCAACTAATGAAAAACTGTTTTTT | CASRGIGGRSTNEKLFF
TRBJ2-3 | TRBV19 | - | - | TGTGCCAGTAGTCAGGGGACCGTCGCAGATACGCAGTATTTT | CASSQGTVADTQYF
TRBJ2-1 | TRBV29-1 | - | - | TGCAGCGTTGCCAGTTATCCCTACAATGAGCAGTTCTTC | CSVASYPYNEQFF
TRBJ1-1 | TRBV18 | - | - | TGTGCCAGCTCACCTTCCCGGGGGCAGAGATCTTTCTTT | CASSPSRGQRSFF
TRBJ2-1 | TRBV6-5 | - | once | TGTGCTACTAAGTGGGCAGGTTACAATGGGCAGTTCTTC | CATKWAGYNGQFF
TRBJ1-2 | TRBV5-6 | TRBD1 | - | TGTGCCAGCAGTTTGGACAGGGCGGATGGCTACACCTTC | CASSLDRADGYTF
TRBJ2-7 | TRBV6-5 | TRBD1 | - | TGTGCCAGCAGTTACTCTGGGGACAGAATTTCCTACGAGCAGTACTTC | CASSYSGDRISYEQYF
TRBJ1-5 | TRBV19 | - | once | TGTGCCAGTAGTATCGGAGGTCAGAGTGGGCAGCCCCAGCATTTT | CASSIGGQSGQPQHF
TRBJ1-5 | TRBV19 | - | - | TGTGCCAGTAGTATTACTTCTGGGATTCGCAATCAGCCCCAGCATTTT | CASSITSGIRNQPQHF